The 17 T cell receptor beta chains presented below share a single source sample, sequenced in a study of cytomegalovirus exposure and HLA in healthy donors. PCR was performed using 60 Vbeta and 13 Jbeta primers. The protocol was immunoSEQ multiplex PCR, while the TCRdb copy is restricted to in-frame clones and leaves out a portion. The table lists about 130,000 clones, around four fifths of them singletons. Input material: PBMCs. These TCRs come from a female donor in good health and CMV-seronegative.

This sequence joins TRBV6-5 and TRBJ1-4, with D maybe TRBD1 (5 bases). CDR3 length: 15 amino acids. V dropped 6 bases and J dropped 0 bases, with 11 bases sitting between them. The germline V gene has CDR1 MNHEY and CDR2 SVGAGI. DNA for the CDR3: TGTGCCAGCAGCCGCGACAGTGCAACTAATGAAAAACTGTTTTTT. Its protein is CASSRDSATNEKLFF.

The chain combines TRBV27 with TRBJ2-7; 7 nucleotides agree with TRBD1. Germline trimming cut 7 bases from V and 2 bases from J; bases unmatched to any gene: 14. Germline-derived CDR1 and CDR2 are MNHEY and SMNVEV (reference sequence). The CDR3 contains 16 residues. CDR3 DNA sequence: TGTGCCAGCACCAACTTGGGGACAGCCAAACCCTACGAGCAGTACTTC. Encoded protein: CASTNLGTAKPYEQYF.

The chain carries TRBV27 and TRBJ1-1; D gene ambiguous. Germline V gene data show CDR1 as MNHEY and CDR2 as SMNVEV (reference sequence). Trimming removed 2 bases from V and 1 base from J, with 11 bases in between. CDR3 length equals 15 residues. The CDR3 region has the DNA TGTGCCAGCAGTTTAGCGTGGGGAGCGAACACTGAAGCTTTCTTT. Its translation is CASSLAWGANTEAFF.

The chain has TRBV4-3 and TRBJ1-1; tentatively, D is TRBD1 (5 bases). The CDR3 runs 16 residues. Germline CDR1 and CDR2: LGHNA and YSLEER. V dropped 1 base and J dropped 3 bases, with 15 bases sitting between them. CDR3 DNA sequence: TGCGCCAGCAGCCAAGGGGGGGTCCGGGACGACACTGAAGCTTTCTTT. Protein product: CASSQGGVRDDTEAFF.

The chain recombines TRBV7-3 with TRBJ2-7, with TRBD1 identical over 10 bases. This CDR3 is 15 amino acids long. Trimming cost V 5 bases and J 5 bases; bases outside gene matches: 9. CDR1 SGHTA and CDR2 FQGTGA come from the germline V gene. The CDR3 loop is CASSPGRDRGDEQYF. The CDR3, as DNA: TGTGCCAGCAGCCCCGGTAGGGACAGGGGCGACGAGCAGTACTTC.

The chain joins TRBV7-9 to TRBJ1-4, with 8 bases matching TRBD1. The CDR3 runs 16 residues. From germline, CDR1 is SEHNR and CDR2 FQNEAQ (reference sequence). V lost 1 base to trimming and J lost 8 bases; unmatched junction nucleotides: 9. The CDR3 here is CASSLGRRGLEEKLFF. The DNA for the CDR3 is TGTGCCAGCAGCTTAGGTCGCAGGGGGCTGGAAGAAAAACTGTTTTTT.

This clone was counted once. The chain carries TRBV30 and TRBJ2-5; D is undetermined. Per germline, CDR1 GTSNPN and CDR2 SVGIG (reference sequence). The CDR3 covers 13 residues. V was shortened by 0 bases and J by 5 bases, with 10 bases between the two germline ends. The CDR3 nucleotides read TGTGCCTGGAGTGTAACTGGGCCGGAGACCCAGTACTTC. Protein: CAWSVTGPETQYF.

The chain has TRBV2 and TRBJ2-1; tentative D call: TRBD2 (6 bases). The CDR3 covers 13 residues. Germline CDR1 is SNHLY and CDR2 is FYNNEI. Trimming removed 6 bases at V and 5 bases at J, with 11 bases between. The CDR3 sequence is CASRDGGNNEQFF. In DNA, the CDR3 is TGTGCCAGCAGAGACGGGGGAAACAATGAGCAGTTCTTC.

This chain joins TRBV5-8 and TRBJ2-1, with 11 nucleotides matching TRBD1. Trimming removed 2 bases from V and 7 bases from J; junction bases left unmatched: 2. Germline CDR1 and CDR2: SGHTS and YDEGEE. This CDR3 has 14 residues. The CDR3 DNA sequence: TGTGCCAGCAGCTTCCGGGACAGGGGGAATGAGCAGTTCTTC. Translated: CASSFRDRGNEQFF.

The CDR3, as DNA: TGTGCCAGCTCACCCTTCACTAGCGGGAGTATAGGCACCTACGAGCAGTACTTC. Its translation is CASSPFTSGSIGTYEQYF. The chain joins TRBV18 to TRBJ2-7; TRBD2 aligns across 11 bases. CDR1 is KGHSH, CDR2 LQKENI, per germline. J lost 2 bases, V lost 3 bases, and 12 bases had no gene match. The CDR3 is made up of 18 amino acids.

CDR3 amino acids: CASSLGTPLPRGNTIYF. The DNA of the CDR3 is TGCGCCAGCAGCTTGGGTACTCCCCTCCCGAGGGGAAACACCATATATTTT. The chain couples TRBV5-1 to TRBJ1-3; unclear D gene. Germline V gives CDR1 SGHRS, CDR2 YFSETQ. The CDR3 totals 17 residues. Trimming took off 0 bases at V and 4 bases at J, with 17 bases between the two ends.

The J gene is TRBJ2-5, the V gene TRBV28; 8 bases are shared with TRBD1. CDR1 is MDHEN, CDR2 SYDVKM, per germline. After removal of 8 bases from V and 3 bases from J, the junction contained 8 bases not matched to a gene. This CDR3 region has 14 residues. The CDR3 loop is CASAPQGAEETQYF. CDR3 nucleotides: TGTGCCAGCGCTCCCCAGGGGGCAGAAGAGACCCAGTACTTC. Supplemented by reference TRBV28 and TRBJ2-5, the full variable domain reads DVKVTQSSRYLVKRTGEKVFLECVQDMDHENMFWYRQDPGLGLRLIYFSYDVKMKEKGDIPEGYSVSREKKERFSLILESASTNQTSMYLCASAPQGAEETQYFGPGTRLLVL.

The chain uses TRBV18 and TRBJ1-2, with 10 nucleotides matching TRBD1. Unmatched junction bases numbered 5, after V lost 0 bases and J lost 4 bases. The CDR3 is made up of 16 amino acids. The germline gives CDR1 KGHSH, CDR2 LQKENI. The CDR3 sequence is CASSPPRDRGIYGYTF. CDR3 nucleotides: TGTGCCAGCTCACCACCTCGGGACAGGGGAATCTATGGCTACACCTTC. The complete variable domain, with remaining parts taken from reference TRBV18 and TRBJ1-2, reads NAGVMQNPRHLVRRRGQEARLRCSPMKGHSHVYWYRQLPEEGLKFMVYLQKENIIDESGMPKERFSAEFPKEGPSILRIQQVVRGDSAAYFCASSPPRDRGIYGYTFGSGTRLTVV.

The chain couples TRBV6-5 to TRBJ2-2; a weak D match, TRBD2 (5 bases). CDR3 length equals 13 residues. CDR1 and CDR2 from the germline V gene are MNHEY and SVGAGI. Trimming took 1 base from V and 7 from J, leaving 7 bases between them. This chain's CDR3 is CASSYLEGGELFF. CDR3 bases: TGTGCCAGCAGTTACTTAGAGGGCGGGGAGCTGTTTTTT.

J is TRBJ1-1 and V is TRBV6-1; TRBD1 is a possible D gene (6 bases). V was trimmed by 3 bases and J by 3 bases, leaving 11 bases between them. Germline V CDR1 and CDR2: MNHNS, SASEGT. CDR3 length: 14 amino acids. As DNA, the CDR3 is TGTGCCAGCAGTGATTTACAGGGATACACTGAAGCTTTCTTT. Its protein product is CASSDLQGYTEAFF.

This chain links TRBV13 with TRBJ2-5, with a possible D match to TRBD2 (7 bases). The CDR3 is 14 residues long. Germline-derived CDR1 and CDR2 are PRHDT and FYEKMQ (reference sequence). The V and J ends lost 5 bases and 5 bases respectively, with 15 bases between them. In DNA form, the CDR3 reads TGTGCCAGCAGCAGGGGGGGCGGTTGGGAGACCCAGTACTTC. It specifies CASSRGGGWETQYF.

By sample fraction, this clone is medium-sized. The V and J genes are TRBV4-1 and TRBJ1-5; 8 bases align to TRBD1. V shed 1 base and J 2 bases; nucleotides not matched to a gene: 10. Germline CDR1 MGHRA, CDR2 YSYEKL. This CDR3 has 18 amino acids. The CDR3 sequence is CASSQVRAGGWGNQPQHF. As DNA, the CDR3 is TGCGCCAGCAGCCAAGTCAGGGCAGGGGGCTGGGGCAATCAGCCCCAGCATTTT.